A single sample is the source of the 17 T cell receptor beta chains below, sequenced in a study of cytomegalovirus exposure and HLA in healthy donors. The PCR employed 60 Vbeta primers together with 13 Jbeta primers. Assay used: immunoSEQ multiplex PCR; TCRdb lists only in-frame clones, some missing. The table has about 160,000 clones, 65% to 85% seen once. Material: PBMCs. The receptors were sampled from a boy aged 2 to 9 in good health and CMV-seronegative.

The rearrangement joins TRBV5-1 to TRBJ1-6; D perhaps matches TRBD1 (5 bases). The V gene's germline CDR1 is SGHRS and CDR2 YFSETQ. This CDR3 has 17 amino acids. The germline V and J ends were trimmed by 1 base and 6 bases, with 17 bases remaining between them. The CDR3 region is CASSLSIIGGPNSPLHF. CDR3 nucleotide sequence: TGCGCCAGCAGCTTGTCGATTATCGGGGGTCCTAATTCACCCCTCCACTTT.

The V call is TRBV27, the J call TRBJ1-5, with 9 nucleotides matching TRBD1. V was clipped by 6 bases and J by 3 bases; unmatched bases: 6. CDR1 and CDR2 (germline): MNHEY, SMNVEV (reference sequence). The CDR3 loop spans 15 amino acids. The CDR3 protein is CASSRQGGDNQPQHF. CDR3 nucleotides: TGTGCCAGCAGCCGACAGGGGGGAGACAATCAGCCCCAGCATTTT.

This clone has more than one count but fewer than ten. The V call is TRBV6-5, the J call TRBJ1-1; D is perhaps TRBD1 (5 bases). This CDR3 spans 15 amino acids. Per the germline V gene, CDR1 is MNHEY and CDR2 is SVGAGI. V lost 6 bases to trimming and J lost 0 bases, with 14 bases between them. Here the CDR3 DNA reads TGTGCCAGCAGCCAAATGGACACCTTGAACACTGAAGCTTTCTTT. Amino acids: CASSQMDTLNTEAFF.

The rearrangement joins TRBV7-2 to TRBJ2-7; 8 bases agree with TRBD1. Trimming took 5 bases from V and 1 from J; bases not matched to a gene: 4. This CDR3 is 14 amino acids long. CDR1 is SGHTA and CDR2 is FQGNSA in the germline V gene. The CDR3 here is CASSPRTGSYEQYF. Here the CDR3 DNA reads TGTGCCAGCAGCCCGAGGACAGGGTCCTACGAGCAGTACTTC.

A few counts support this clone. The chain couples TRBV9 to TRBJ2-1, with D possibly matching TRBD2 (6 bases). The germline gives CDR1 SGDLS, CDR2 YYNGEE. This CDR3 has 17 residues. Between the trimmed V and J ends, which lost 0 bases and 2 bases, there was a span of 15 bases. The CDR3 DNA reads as TGTGCCAGCAGCGTAGAGGGGACTCTCGGGGCCTACAATGAGCAGTTCTTC. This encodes CASSVEGTLGAYNEQFF.

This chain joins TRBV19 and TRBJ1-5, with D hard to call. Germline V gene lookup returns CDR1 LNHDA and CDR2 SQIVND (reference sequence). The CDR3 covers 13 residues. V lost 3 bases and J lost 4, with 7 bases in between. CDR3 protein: CASSIQTNQPQHF. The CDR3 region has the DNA TGTGCCAGTAGTATCCAGACTAATCAGCCCCAGCATTTT.

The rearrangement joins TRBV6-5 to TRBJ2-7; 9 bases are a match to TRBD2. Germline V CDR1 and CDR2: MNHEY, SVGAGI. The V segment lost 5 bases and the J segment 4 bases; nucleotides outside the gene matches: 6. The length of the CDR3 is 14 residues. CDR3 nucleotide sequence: TGTGCCAGCAGTAGCGGGGGGCCAGGGTACGAGCAGTACTTC. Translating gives CASSSGGPGYEQYF.

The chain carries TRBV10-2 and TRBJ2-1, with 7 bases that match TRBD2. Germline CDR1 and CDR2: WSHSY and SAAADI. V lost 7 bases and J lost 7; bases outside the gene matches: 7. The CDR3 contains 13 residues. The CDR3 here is CASTPSGGNEQFF. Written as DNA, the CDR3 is TGCGCCAGCACCCCTAGCGGTGGAAATGAGCAGTTCTTC.

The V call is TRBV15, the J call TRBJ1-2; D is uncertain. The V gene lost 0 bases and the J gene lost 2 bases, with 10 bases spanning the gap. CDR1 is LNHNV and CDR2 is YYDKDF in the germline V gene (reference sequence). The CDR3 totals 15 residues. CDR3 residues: CATSRDRDKNYGYTF. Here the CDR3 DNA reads TGTGCCACCAGCAGAGATCGCGACAAAAACTATGGCTACACCTTC.

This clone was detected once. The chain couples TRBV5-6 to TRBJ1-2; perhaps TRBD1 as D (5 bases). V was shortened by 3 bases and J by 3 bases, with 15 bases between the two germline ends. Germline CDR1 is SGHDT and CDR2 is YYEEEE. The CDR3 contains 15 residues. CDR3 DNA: TGTGCCAGCAGCTCCGTCCAGGGTCGGTACTATGGCTACACCTTC. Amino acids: CASSSVQGRYYGYTF.

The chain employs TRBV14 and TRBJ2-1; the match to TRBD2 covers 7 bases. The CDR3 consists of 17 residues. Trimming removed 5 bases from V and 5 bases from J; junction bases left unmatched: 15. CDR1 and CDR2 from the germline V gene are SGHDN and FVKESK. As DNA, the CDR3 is TGTGCCAGCAGCTTTCGGACCGGCCTAGCGGCGAACAATGAGCAGTTCTTC. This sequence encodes CASSFRTGLAANNEQFF.

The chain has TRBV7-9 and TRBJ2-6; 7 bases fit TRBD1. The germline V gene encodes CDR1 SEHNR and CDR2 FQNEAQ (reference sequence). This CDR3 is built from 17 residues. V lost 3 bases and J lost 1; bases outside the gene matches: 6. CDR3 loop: CASSLYRGSSGANVLTF. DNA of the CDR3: TGTGCCAGCAGCTTGTACAGGGGCAGTTCTGGGGCCAACGTCCTGACTTTC. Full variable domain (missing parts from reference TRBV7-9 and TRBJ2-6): DTGVSQNPRHKITKRGQNVTFRCDPISEHNRLYWYRQTLGQGPEFLTYFQNEAQLEKSRLLSDRFSAERPKGSFSTLEIQRTEQGDSAMYLCASSLYRGSSGANVLTFGAGSRLTVL.

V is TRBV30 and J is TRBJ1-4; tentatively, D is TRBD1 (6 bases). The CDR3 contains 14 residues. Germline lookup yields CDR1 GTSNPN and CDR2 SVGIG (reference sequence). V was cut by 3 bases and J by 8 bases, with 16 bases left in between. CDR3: CAWSLLIQGEKLFF. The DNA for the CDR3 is TGTGCCTGGAGCCTATTGATCCAGGGGGAAAAACTGTTTTTT.

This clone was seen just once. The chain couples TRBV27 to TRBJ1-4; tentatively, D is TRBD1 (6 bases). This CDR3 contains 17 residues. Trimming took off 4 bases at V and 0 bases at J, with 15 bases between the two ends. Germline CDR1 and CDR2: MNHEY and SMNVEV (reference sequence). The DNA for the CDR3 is TGTGCCAGCAGTTCGCATCCACAGGGCGCAACTAATGAAAAACTGTTTTTT. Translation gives CASSSHPQGATNEKLFF.

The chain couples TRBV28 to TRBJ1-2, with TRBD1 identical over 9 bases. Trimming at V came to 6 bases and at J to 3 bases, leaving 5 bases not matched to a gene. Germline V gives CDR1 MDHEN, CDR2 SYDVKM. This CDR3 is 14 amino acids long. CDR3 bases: TGTGCCAGCAGCCCGGACAGGGGATACTATGGCTACACCTTC. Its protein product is CASSPDRGYYGYTF.

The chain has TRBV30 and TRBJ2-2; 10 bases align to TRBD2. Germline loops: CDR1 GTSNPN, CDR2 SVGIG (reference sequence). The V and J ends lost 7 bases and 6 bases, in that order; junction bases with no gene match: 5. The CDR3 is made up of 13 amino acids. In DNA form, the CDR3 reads TGTGCCTTGATAAGCGGGAGGGCCGGGGAGCTGTTTTTT. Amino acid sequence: CALISGRAGELFF. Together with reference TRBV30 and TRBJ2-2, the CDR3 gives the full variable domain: SQTIHQWPATLVQPVGSPLSLECTVEGTSNPNLYWYRQAAGRGLQLLFYSVGIGQISSEVPQNLSASRPQDRQFILSSKKLLLSDSGFYLCALISGRAGELFFGEGSRLTVL.

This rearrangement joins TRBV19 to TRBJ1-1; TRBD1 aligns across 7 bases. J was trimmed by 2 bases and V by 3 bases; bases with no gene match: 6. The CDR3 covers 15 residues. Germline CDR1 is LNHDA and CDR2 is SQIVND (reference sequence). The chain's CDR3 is CASSMLGQYNTEAFF. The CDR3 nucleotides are TGTGCCAGTAGTATGCTGGGACAGTACAACACTGAAGCTTTCTTT.